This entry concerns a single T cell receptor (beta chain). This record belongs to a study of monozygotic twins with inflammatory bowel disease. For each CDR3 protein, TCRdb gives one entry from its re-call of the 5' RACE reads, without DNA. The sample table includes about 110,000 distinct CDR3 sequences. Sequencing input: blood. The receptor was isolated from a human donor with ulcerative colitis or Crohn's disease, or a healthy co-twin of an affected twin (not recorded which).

The CDR3 protein is CASSSGTGGALANTEAFF. The chain has TRBV18 and TRBJ1-1; TCRdb names TRBD1, which stays unverified in the absence of DNA. Germline CDR1 and CDR2: KGHSH and LQKENI. CDR3 length: 18 residues.